This is a list of T cell receptor beta chains from one sample in a study of blood T cell repertoires in COVID-19. The protocol was immunoSEQ multiplex PCR, while the TCRdb copy is restricted to in-frame clones and leaves out a portion. The table has about 120,000 clones, around 74% seen once. The sequenced sample was peripheral blood. The origin of the receptors is a man aged 55-75 years with acute or convalescent COVID-19. Each CDR3 is given with its conserved first and last residue. D genes are given only for firm matches. The listing skips clone size in some rows; elsewhere it reads once, few, many or a size class.

j_call v_call d_call clone_size cdr3_aa cdr3_nt
TRBJ2-2 TRBV7-6 TRBD1 - CASRAGTVNTGELFF TGTGCCAGCAGAGCCGGGACAGTGAACACCGGGGAGCTGTTTTTT
TRBJ1-4 TRBV3-1/TRBV3-2 - - CASSLKQVANEKLFF TGTGCCAGCAGCCTAAAACAGGTAGCTAATGAAAAACTGTTTTTT
TRBJ1-1 TRBV5-6 - many CASSFNPNTEAFF TGTGCCAGCAGCTTTAATCCGAACACTGAAGCTTTCTTT
TRBJ1-4 TRBV5-6 - once CASSFGRYNEKLFF TGTGCCAGCAGCTTTGGTCGGTATAATGAAAAACTGTTTTTT
TRBJ1-1 TRBV5-1 - few CASSLETGGLGTEAFF TGCGCCAGCAGCTTGGAAACGGGGGGGCTTGGCACTGAAGCTTTCTTT
TRBJ1-2 TRBV13 TRBD1 - CASSPKDRDSYGYTF TGTGCCAGCAGCCCCAAGGACAGGGACAGCTATGGCTACACCTTC
TRBJ1-1 TRBV5-6 - - CASSLMSAEALNTEAFF TGTGCCAGCAGCTTGATGTCGGCCGAGGCACTGAACACTGAAGCTTTCTTT
TRBJ2-2 TRBV7-2 - - CASSSSIDTEELFF TGTGCCAGCAGCTCGTCAATTGACACCGAGGAGCTGTTTTTT
TRBJ2-3 TRBV5-6 TRBD1 once CASSALQGRFTDTQYF TGTGCCAGCAGCGCCTTACAGGGGCGCTTCACAGATACGCAGTATTTT
TRBJ1-2 TRBV5-1 - - CASSPDINYGYTF TGCGCCAGCAGCCCGGACATAAACTATGGCTACACCTTC
TRBJ1-2 TRBV28 - - CASSPQNYGYTF TGTGCCAGCAGTCCCCAGAACTATGGCTACACCTTC
TRBJ2-7 TRBV20-1 - few CSASRGFYEQYF TGCAGTGCTAGTAGGGGGTTCTACGAGCAGTACTTC
TRBJ2-1 TRBV19 TRBD2 - CASSPTSGGALNEQFF TGTGCCAGTAGTCCGACTAGCGGGGGGGCCCTCAATGAGCAGTTCTTC
TRBJ1-5 TRBV30 - - CAWSVSSSQPQHF TGTGCCTGGAGTGTATCCTCCTCCCAGCCCCAGCATTTT
TRBJ1-6 TRBV18 TRBD1 - CASSGTGGTYSPLHF TGTGCCAGCTCCGGGACAGGGGGCACTTATTCACCCCTCCACTTT
TRBJ1-2 TRBV7-2 TRBD1 - CASSFRDSRGYTF TGTGCCAGCAGCTTTCGGGACAGTAGAGGCTACACCTTC
TRBJ1-2 TRBV9 - - CASSVAGSPNYGYTF TGTGCCAGCAGCGTAGCTGGCAGTCCTAACTATGGCTACACCTTC
TRBJ1-1 TRBV25-1 - - CASIGRGTLDTEAFF TGTGCCAGCATAGGAAGAGGGACTTTGGATACTGAAGCTTTCTTT
TRBJ1-6 TRBV6-5 TRBD1 few CASSPQTGGYSPLHF TGTGCCAGCAGTCCACAGACAGGGGGATATTCACCCCTCCACTTT
TRBJ2-3 TRBV11-3 - once CASSWPTTDTQYF TGTGCCAGCAGCTGGCCGACTACTGATACGCAGTATTTT
TRBJ1-4 TRBV11-2 - - CASSGPGGEKLFF TGTGCCAGCAGCGGACCCGGCGGGGAAAAACTGTTTTTT
TRBJ2-2 TRBV9 TRBD2 - CASSVDDGRVTGELFF TGTGCCAGCAGCGTAGACGACGGGAGGGTCACCGGGGAGCTGTTTTTT
TRBJ1-6 TRBV18 - once CASSPGTPADGSPLHF TGTGCCAGCTCACCCGGGACACCCGCCGATGGATCACCCCTCCACTTT
TRBJ2-3 TRBV5-8 TRBD1 - CASSLYRGLTDTQYF TGTGCCAGCAGCTTATACAGGGGATTGACAGATACGCAGTATTTT
TRBJ2-5 TRBV3-1/TRBV3-2 TRBD2 - CASSQGLVAGGRETQYF TGTGCCAGCAGCCAAGGCCTGGTAGCGGGAGGGCGAGAGACCCAGTACTTC
TRBJ2-3 TRBV7-8 - - CASRAVPTQDTQYF TGTGCCAGCAGGGCCGTCCCCACCCAAGATACGCAGTATTTT
TRBJ1-1 TRBV6-2/TRBV6-3 TRBD1 - CASSYGTGDYTEAFF TGTGCCAGCAGTTACGGGACAGGGGATTACACTGAAGCTTTCTTT
TRBJ1-2 TRBV6-5 TRBD1 - CASSYMSGGAGYGYTF TGTGCCAGCAGTTACATGTCAGGGGGCGCGGGGTATGGCTACACCTTC
TRBJ1-2 TRBV28 TRBD1 few CASIRTGGYYGYTF TGTGCCAGCATACGGACAGGGGGGTACTATGGCTACACCTTC
TRBJ2-7 TRBV3-1/TRBV3-2 - - CASSQDASSWYEQYF TGTGCCAGCAGCCAAGATGCGTCTAGTTGGTACGAGCAGTACTTC
TRBJ1-1 TRBV6-5 TRBD1 - CASSMDRGDTEAFF TGTGCCAGCAGTATGGACAGGGGTGACACTGAAGCTTTCTTT
TRBJ2-6 TRBV27 TRBD1 - CASSSLTGGFSGANVLTF TGTGCCAGCAGCTCGCTCACAGGGGGTTTCTCTGGGGCCAACGTCCTGACTTTC
TRBJ1-1 TRBV7-9 - - CASSLASGRITEAFF TGTGCCAGCAGCTTAGCTTCAGGGAGGATTACTGAAGCTTTCTTT
TRBJ2-1 TRBV5-1 TRBD2 - CASSLAGGVEGNEQFF TGCGCCAGCAGTTTAGCGGGAGGGGTCGAGGGCAATGAGCAGTTCTTC
TRBJ1-2 TRBV27 - - CATKVRGLMSSYGYTF TGTGCCACCAAGGTCCGCGGGTTAATGTCGAGCTATGGCTACACCTTC
TRBJ1-6 TRBV7-3 - - CASSLGTPNSPLHF TGTGCCAGCAGCTTAGGGACACCCAATTCACCCCTCCACTTT
TRBJ2-7 TRBV6-1 TRBD2 - CASSEHSAGPYEQYF TGTGCCAGCAGTGAACACTCAGCGGGGCCCTACGAGCAGTACTTC
TRBJ1-1 TRBV30 - - CAWGGRVTEAFF TGTGCCTGGGGGGGGAGGGTTACTGAAGCTTTCTTT
TRBJ2-1 TRBV15 TRBD2 - CATSRDRGGAYNEQFF TGTGCCACCAGCAGAGATCGGGGGGGAGCGTACAATGAGCAGTTCTTC